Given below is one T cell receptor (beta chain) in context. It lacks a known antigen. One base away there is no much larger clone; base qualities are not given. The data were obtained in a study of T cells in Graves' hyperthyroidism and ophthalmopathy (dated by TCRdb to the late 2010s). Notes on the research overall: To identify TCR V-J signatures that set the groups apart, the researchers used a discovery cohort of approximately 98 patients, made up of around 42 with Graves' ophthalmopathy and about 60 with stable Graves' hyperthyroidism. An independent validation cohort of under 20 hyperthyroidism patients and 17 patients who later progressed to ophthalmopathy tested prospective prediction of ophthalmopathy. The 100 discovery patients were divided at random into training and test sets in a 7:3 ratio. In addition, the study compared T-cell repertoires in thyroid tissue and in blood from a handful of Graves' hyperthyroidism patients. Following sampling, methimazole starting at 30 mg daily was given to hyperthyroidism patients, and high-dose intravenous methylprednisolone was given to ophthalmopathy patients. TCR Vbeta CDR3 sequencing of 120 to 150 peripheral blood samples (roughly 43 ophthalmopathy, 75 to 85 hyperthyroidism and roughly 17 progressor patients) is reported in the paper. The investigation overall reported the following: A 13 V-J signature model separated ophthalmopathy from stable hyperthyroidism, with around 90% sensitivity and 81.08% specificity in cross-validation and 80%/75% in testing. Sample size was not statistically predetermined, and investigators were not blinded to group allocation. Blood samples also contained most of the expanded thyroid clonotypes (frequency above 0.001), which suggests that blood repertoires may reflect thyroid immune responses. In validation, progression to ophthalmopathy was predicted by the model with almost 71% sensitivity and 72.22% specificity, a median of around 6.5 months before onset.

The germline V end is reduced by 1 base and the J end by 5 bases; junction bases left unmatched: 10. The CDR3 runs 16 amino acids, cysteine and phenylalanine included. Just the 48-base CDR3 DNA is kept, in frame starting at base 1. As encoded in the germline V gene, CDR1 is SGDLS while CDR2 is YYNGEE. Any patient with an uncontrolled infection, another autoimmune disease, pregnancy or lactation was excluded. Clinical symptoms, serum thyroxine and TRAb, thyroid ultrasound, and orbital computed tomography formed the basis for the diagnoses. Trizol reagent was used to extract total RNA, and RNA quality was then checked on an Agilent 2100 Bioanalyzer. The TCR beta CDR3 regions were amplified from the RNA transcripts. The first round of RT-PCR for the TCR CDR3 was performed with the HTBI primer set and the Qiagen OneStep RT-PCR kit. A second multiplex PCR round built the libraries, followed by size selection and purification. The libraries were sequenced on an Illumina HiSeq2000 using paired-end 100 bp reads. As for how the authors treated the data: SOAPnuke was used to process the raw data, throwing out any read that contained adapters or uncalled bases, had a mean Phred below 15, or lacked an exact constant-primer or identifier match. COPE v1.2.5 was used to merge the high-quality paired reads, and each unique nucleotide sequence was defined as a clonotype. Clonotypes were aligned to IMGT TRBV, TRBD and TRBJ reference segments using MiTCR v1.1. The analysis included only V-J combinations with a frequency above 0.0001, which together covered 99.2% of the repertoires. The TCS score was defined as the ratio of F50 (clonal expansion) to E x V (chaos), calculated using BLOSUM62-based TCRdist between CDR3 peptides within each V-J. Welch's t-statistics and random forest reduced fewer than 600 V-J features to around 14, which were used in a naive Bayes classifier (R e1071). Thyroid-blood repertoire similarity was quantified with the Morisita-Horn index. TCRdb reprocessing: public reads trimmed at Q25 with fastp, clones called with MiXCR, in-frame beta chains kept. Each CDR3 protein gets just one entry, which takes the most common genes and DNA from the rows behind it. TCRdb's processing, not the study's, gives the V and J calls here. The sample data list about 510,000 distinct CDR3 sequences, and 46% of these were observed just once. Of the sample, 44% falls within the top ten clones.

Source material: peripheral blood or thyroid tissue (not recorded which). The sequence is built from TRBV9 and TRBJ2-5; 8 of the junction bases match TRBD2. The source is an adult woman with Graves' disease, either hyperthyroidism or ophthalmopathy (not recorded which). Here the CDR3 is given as CASSVTSGSGGETQYF. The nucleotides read TGTGCCAGCAGCGTAACCAGCGGGAGCGGCGGGGAGACCCAGTACTTC.